This is a list of T cell receptor beta chains from one sample in a study of shared clonotypes between healthy human individuals. TCRdb's copy holds only in-frame clones and misses some; the assay was immunoSEQ multiplex PCR. The data hold over a million clones, with roughly 96% observed a single time. The sample taken for sequencing was naive CD4+ T cells sorted from blood. The receptors originated from a man younger than 40 in good health. Both conserved end residues are part of each CDR3. The D gene is left open where the match is weak. Size is omitted from some rows. Given values are once, few, many or a class for expanded clones.

clone_size j_call v_call d_call cdr3_nt cdr3_aa
once TRBJ1-2 TRBV7-9 TRBD1 TGTGCCAGCAGCCGGTCCGGGACAGTCTTTATCTATGGCTACACCTTC CASSRSGTVFIYGYTF
- TRBJ2-1 TRBV4-2 TRBD2 TGTGCCAGCAGCCAAGATTTCAACCCGGCGGGAGGTGGCAATGAGCAGTTCTTC CASSQDFNPAGGGNEQFF
- TRBJ2-3 TRBV5-4 - TGTGCCAGCAGCTTGGGAGGGTCGTATGCACACACAGATACGCAGTATTTT CASSLGGSYAHTDTQYF
- TRBJ1-1 TRBV27 - TGTGCCAGCAAGAAACAGGGTCTGAACACTGAAGCTTTCTTT CASKKQGLNTEAFF
- TRBJ2-6 TRBV11-2 - TGTGCCAGCAGCAAGACACCCTCTGGGGCCAACGTCCTGACTTTC CASSKTPSGANVLTF
- TRBJ2-7 TRBV10-3 TRBD2 TGTGCCATCAGTGAGCCCGGGACTAACTACGAGCAGTACTTC CAISEPGTNYEQYF
- TRBJ2-5 TRBV19 TRBD1 TGTGCCAGTAGTTCCAGGGGGCGAAGAGAGACCCAGTACTTC CASSSRGRRETQYF
- TRBJ2-7 TRBV7-9 - TGTGCCAGCAGCTTAGGAACAGCCTCCTACGAGCAGTACTTC CASSLGTASYEQYF
- TRBJ2-3 TRBV7-6 - TGTGCCAGCAGCTTAGGATCCGGATCCAACACAGATACGCAGTATTTT CASSLGSGSNTDTQYF
- TRBJ1-1 TRBV5-1 TRBD1 TGCGCCAGCAGCCCAGAGGGGGCGGGGGCTGAAGCTTTCTTT CASSPEGAGAEAFF
- TRBJ1-1 TRBV28 TRBD1 TGTGCCAGCACCCTAACAGGGGGCGGCGGGGAAGCTTTCTTT CASTLTGGGGEAFF
- TRBJ2-4 TRBV5-6 - TGTGCCAGCAGCTTGTTCGGGACTGGAAACATTCAGTACTTC CASSLFGTGNIQYF
- TRBJ2-7 TRBV9 - TGTGCCAGCAGCGTAGATGGCAGGGTCGACTCCTACGAGCAGTACTTC CASSVDGRVDSYEQYF
- TRBJ2-7 TRBV19 TRBD1 TGTGCCAGTAGTACAGACAGGGGGTTCGGGGAGCAGTACTTC CASSTDRGFGEQYF
- TRBJ2-1 TRBV27 TRBD2 TGTGCCAGCAGTTGGGGACTAGCGGGAGGGGTCAGGGAGCAGTTCTTC CASSWGLAGGVREQFF
- TRBJ2-2 TRBV18 - TGTGCCAGCTCACCTCGACAAACCGGGGAGCTGTTTTTT CASSPRQTGELFF
- TRBJ1-1 TRBV7-6 - TGTGCCAGCAGCCCAGGGCAGGGTTACACTGAAGCTTTCTTT CASSPGQGYTEAFF
- TRBJ2-2 TRBV5-1 - TGCGCCAGCAGCTTATTTAACGGACGGATAAACACCGGGGAGCTGTTTTTT CASSLFNGRINTGELFF
- TRBJ2-5 TRBV23-1 - TGCGCCAGCAGTCAACCGGACAATTTGGAGACCCAGTACTTC CASSQPDNLETQYF
- TRBJ2-3 TRBV5-5 - TGTGCCAGCAGGAGAGATGGGGATACGCAGTATTTT CASRRDGDTQYF
- TRBJ2-2 TRBV25-1 TRBD1 TGTGCCAGCAGTGAACCAAAGACAGGGGTTGGTACCGGGGAGCTGTTTTTT CASSEPKTGVGTGELFF
- TRBJ1-5 TRBV5-6 TRBD1 TGTGCCAGCAGCTCCTATGACAGGGAAAATCAGCCCCAGCATTTT CASSSYDRENQPQHF
- TRBJ2-7 TRBV5-6 TRBD2 TGTGCCAGCAGCTTGAGGGGACTAGGGTTTTTTAGGGACTTC CASSLRGLGFFRDF
- TRBJ2-7 TRBV6-1 - TGTGCCAGCAGTGAGTCCCCGAACAGAGCCTACGAGCAGTACTTC CASSESPNRAYEQYF
- TRBJ1-1 TRBV9 TRBD1 TGTGCCAGCAGCCGGGGAGGGACAGGGGGTTTTGAAGCTTTCTTT CASSRGGTGGFEAFF
- TRBJ2-7 TRBV5-4 - TGTGCCAGCAGCCCAGACAGAGCCTCCCGTGGGCAGTACTTC CASSPDRASRGQYF
- TRBJ2-7 TRBV4-3 TRBD2 TGCGCCAGCAGCCCATACGGGACTAGCGGGACCTACGAGCAGTACTTC CASSPYGTSGTYEQYF
- TRBJ2-7 TRBV6-1 TRBD2 TGTGCCAGCAGCTTACTAGCGGGAAACTACGAGCAGTACTTC CASSLLAGNYEQYF
- TRBJ2-2 TRBV2 - TGTGCCAGCAGTGTTAGGGACGGGAACACCGGGGAGCTGTTTTTT CASSVRDGNTGELFF
- TRBJ2-7 TRBV4-1 TRBD1 TGCGCCAGCAGCCCCCGACAGGGGGCCTACGAGCAGTACTTC CASSPRQGAYEQYF
- TRBJ1-5 TRBV18 TRBD1 TGTGCCAGCTCACCATCGTGGACAGGGAAGAATCAGCCCCAGCATTTT CASSPSWTGKNQPQHF
- TRBJ2-1 TRBV5-6 - TGTGCCAGCAGCTTGATGGGGAGATACAATGAGCAGTTCTTC CASSLMGRYNEQFF
- TRBJ2-3 TRBV19 TRBD2 TGTGCCAGTAGTATGATCCAGCGGGAGGCAGATACGCAGTATTTT CASSMIQREADTQYF